The 10 T cell receptor beta chains given below trace back to one sample, sequenced in a study of CD8 T cells in Susac syndrome. Roughly 0.45 to 1 ug RNA was reverse transcribed with random hexamers. TCRdb recomputed calls from the immunoSEQ multiplex PCR reads with MiXCR, one row per CDR3 protein. The sample lists some 150,000 distinct CDR3 sequences; about 95% were seen once. Sequencing used CD4+ T cells from PBMCs. All receptors derive from a human donor with Susac syndrome.

The chain carries TRBV7-2 and TRBJ1-2; maybe TRBD1 (6 bases). In germline, CDR1 is SGHTA, CDR2 FQGNSA. Trimming took 8 bases from V and 4 from J, leaving 17 bases between them. This CDR3 comprises 14 residues. The CDR3 is CASGPTGLGYGYTF. Written as DNA, the CDR3 is TGTGCCAGCGGCCCGACAGGCCTAGGCTATGGCTACACCTTC.

The gene calls are TRBV18 and TRBJ2-5; D is possibly TRBD1 (6 bases). Trimming pared 3 bases from V and 1 base from J, leaving 12 bases between. Germline lookup yields CDR1 KGHSH and CDR2 LQKENI. The CDR3 loop spans 15 amino acids. Here the CDR3 reads CASSPQGNTQETQYF. CDR3 coding DNA: TGTGCCAGCTCACCGCAGGGGAATACCCAAGAGACCCAGTACTTC.

The chain uses TRBV25-1 and TRBJ2-5; 8 bases align to TRBD2. Looked up from germline, CDR1 is MGHDK and CDR2 is SYGVNS. Germline trimming cut 5 bases from V and 2 bases from J; bases unmatched to any gene: 4. The CDR3 totals 14 residues. The CDR3: CASSLAGTQETQYF. CDR3 nucleotides: TGTGCCAGCAGTTTAGCGGGAACTCAAGAGACCCAGTACTTC.

V is TRBV29-1 and J is TRBJ2-2; TRBD1 might be the D (6 bases). Germline loops: CDR1 SQVTM, CDR2 ANQGSEA. This CDR3 has 12 residues. Trimming shortened V by 6 bases and J by 5 bases, and 10 bases separated the two germline ends. CDR3 protein: CSVARGTGELFF. The DNA for the CDR3 is TGCAGCGTCGCCAGGGGAACCGGGGAGCTGTTTTTT.

The V gene is TRBV18, the J gene TRBJ2-7; D uncertain. The CDR3 is made up of 13 amino acids. Germline CDR1 and CDR2: KGHSH and LQKENI. Trimming cost V 0 bases and J 11 bases, with 14 bases left between them. The CDR3 here is CASSPPSPRRKYF. The DNA of the CDR3 is TGTGCCAGCTCACCACCCTCTCCCCGTCGGAAGTACTTC.

The V call is TRBV29-1, the J call TRBJ1-5; 10 positions agree with TRBD1. This CDR3 has 13 residues. V gave up 4 bases and J gave up 4 bases; unmatched junction bases: 1. Germline assignment: CDR1 SQVTM and CDR2 ANQGSEA. The CDR3 coding sequence is TGCAGCGTTGGGACAGGGGGGAATCAGCCCCAGCATTTT. This gives the protein CSVGTGGNQPQHF. Based on the CDR3 plus reference TRBV29-1 and TRBJ1-5, the full variable domain is SAVISQKPSRDICQRGTSLTIQCQVDSQVTMMFWYRQQPGQSLTLIATANQGSEATYESGFVIDKFPISRPNLTFSTLTVSNMSPEDSSIYLCSVGTGGNQPQHFGDGTRLSIL.

The rearrangement joins TRBV27 to TRBJ1-2; 7 bases fit TRBD1. Germline CDR1 and CDR2: MNHEY and SMNVEV (reference sequence). The trim removed 5 bases at V and 9 bases at J, leaving 15 bases unmatched. The CDR3 consists of 15 residues. The CDR3 bases are TGTGCCAGCAGTCATCAAGGACAGGCCGGAGTACGCTACACCTTC. It encodes CASSHQGQAGVRYTF.

In this sample, this clonotype turned up once. This chain connects TRBV6-5 to TRBJ2-7, with D unclear. Between the trimmed V and J ends, which lost 0 bases and 6 bases, there was a span of 9 bases. The length of the CDR3 is 13 residues. The V gene's germline CDR1 is MNHEY and CDR2 SVGAGI. The CDR3 DNA reads TGTGCCAGCAGTTACTCCGGACGGACCGAGCAGTACTTC. Translation gives CASSYSGRTEQYF.

In this sample, this clonotype turned up once. The CDR3 coding sequence is TGCAGTGCGCCCCAGCCCGGGTACTATGGCTACACCTTC. Its protein product is CSAPQPGYYGYTF. The chain links TRBV20-1 to TRBJ1-2; no clear D gene. Germline-derived CDR1 and CDR2 are DFQATT and SNEGSKA (reference sequence). V dropped 6 bases and J dropped 3 bases, with 14 bases sitting between them. CDR3 length: 13 amino acids.

This clonotype was observed once. The chain recombines TRBV6-5 with TRBJ2-7; D is unresolved. The CDR3 is 15 amino acids. In germline, CDR1 is MNHEY, CDR2 SVGAGI. The germline V and J ends were trimmed by 0 bases and 2 bases, with 11 bases remaining between them. CDR3 region: CASSYSRPTTYEQYF. The CDR3 coding sequence is TGTGCCAGCAGTTACTCAAGGCCCACGACCTACGAGCAGTACTTC.